These 21 T cell receptor beta chains were sequenced from one sample in a study of blood T cell repertoires in COVID-19. The table came from immunoSEQ multiplex PCR; TCRdb's copy has only in-frame clones and leaves some out. The sample consists of under 300,000 clones, about nine tenths of them appearing once. Sample: PBMCs or T cells enriched from blood (not recorded which). The receptor set was obtained from a woman in her forties who had recovered from COVID-19.

This clone was observed a single time. The gene calls are TRBV7-2 and TRBJ2-1; D is ambiguous. Germline assignment: CDR1 SGHTA and CDR2 FQGNSA. Trimming removed 1 base from V and 0 bases from J, with 7 bases in between. The CDR3 covers 15 residues. The CDR3 protein is CASSLGRPSYNEQFF. The CDR3 DNA reads as TGTGCCAGCAGCTTAGGGAGACCCTCCTACAATGAGCAGTTCTTC.

V and J are TRBV11-2 and TRBJ1-2; TRBD1 agrees at 11 bases. Unmatched junction bases numbered 4, after V lost 8 bases and J lost 2 bases. The V gene's germline CDR1 is SGHAT and CDR2 FQNNGV. CDR3 length equals 14 residues. The CDR3 loop is CASRGQGANYGYTF. CDR3 in DNA: TGTGCCAGCCGCGGACAGGGGGCGAACTATGGCTACACCTTC.

The genes are TRBV30 and TRBJ1-1, with 7 bases lining up with TRBD1. V shed 5 bases, J shed 0 bases, and the junction held 6 bases outside the gene matches. The CDR3 covers 14 residues. Germline assignment: CDR1 GTSNPN and CDR2 SVGIG (reference sequence). The chain's CDR3 is CAWDSGTVNTEAFF. The CDR3 DNA reads TGTGCCTGGGATTCCGGGACAGTGAACACTGAAGCTTTCTTT.

CDR3 sequence: CSVEDTGGNTEAFF. The CDR3 region has the DNA TGCAGCGTTGAAGACACAGGGGGGAACACTGAAGCTTTCTTT. This sequence joins TRBV29-1 and TRBJ1-1; 8 nucleotides agree with TRBD1. Germline values: CDR1 SQVTM, CDR2 ANQGSEA. The length of the CDR3 is 14 residues. V lost 0 bases and J lost 1; bases outside the gene matches: 1.

The J gene is TRBJ2-3, the V gene TRBV5-1; D is possibly TRBD1 (5 bases). CDR3 length: 15 residues. V shed 4 bases and J shed 4 bases, with 16 bases lying between them. CDR1 is SGHRS, CDR2 YFSETQ, per germline. As DNA, the CDR3 is TGCGCCAGCAGCGTGCAGGCAGGGTGGGCAGATACGCAGTATTTT. Encoded protein: CASSVQAGWADTQYF.

The rearrangement joins TRBV5-1 to TRBJ1-2; 7 bases are shared with TRBD1. V was clipped by 4 bases and J by 3 bases; unmatched bases: 6. Germline CDR1 reads SGHRS; CDR2 reads YFSETQ. The CDR3 loop spans 14 amino acids. The CDR3 coding sequence is TGCGCCAGCAGCCCGGGACAGACTTACTATGGCTACACCTTC. This gives the protein CASSPGQTYYGYTF.

The CDR3 here is CASSPTTGSNQPQHF. The CDR3 DNA follows: TGTGCCAGCAGCCCGACGACGGGAAGCAATCAGCCCCAGCATTTT. V and J are TRBV9 and TRBJ1-5; the D is unclear. V lost 4 bases, J lost 1 base, and 12 bases lay in between. Per the germline V gene, CDR1 is SGDLS and CDR2 is YYNGEE. This CDR3 comprises 15 residues.

This clone came up once. The chain links TRBV6-5 to TRBJ2-7; D unclear. Germline CDR1 and CDR2: MNHEY and SVGAGI. The CDR3 has 14 residues. V was shortened by 4 bases and J by 2 bases, with 12 bases between the two germline ends. CDR3 sequence (DNA): TGTGCCAGCAGTTCGACACAAAAACCCTACGAGCAGTACTTC. Translation: CASSSTQKPYEQYF.

Only one count was recorded for this clone. The chain has TRBV27 and TRBJ1-2, with 10 bases that match TRBD1. The germline CDR1 and CDR2 sequences are MNHEY and SMNVEV (reference sequence). The V segment lost 0 bases and the J segment 6 bases; nucleotides outside the gene matches: 7. The CDR3 is made up of 16 amino acids. CDR3 protein: CASSLSGTGAFHGYTF. CDR3 bases: TGTGCCAGCAGTTTATCCGGGACAGGGGCTTTTCATGGCTACACCTTC.

CDR3 in DNA: TGCGCCAGCAGCTTGGGACAGCTCAGCTCCTACAATGAGCAGTTCTTC. Amino acid sequence: CASSLGQLSSYNEQFF. The chain recombines TRBV5-1 with TRBJ2-1; D is perhaps TRBD1 (5 bases). CDR3 length: 16 residues. Trimming left V 0 bases short and J 0 bases short, with 10 bases between. CDR1 and CDR2 from the germline V gene are SGHRS and YFSETQ. Based on the CDR3 plus reference TRBV5-1 and TRBJ2-1, the full variable domain is KAGVTQTPRYLIKTRGQQVTLSCSPISGHRSVSWYQQTPGQGLQFLFEYFSETQRNKGNFPGRFSGRQFSNSRSEMNVSTLELGDSALYLCASSLGQLSSYNEQFFGPGTRLTVL.

The J gene is TRBJ2-1, the V gene TRBV7-2; 10 positions agree with TRBD2. The J segment lost 6 bases and the V segment lost 5 bases, leaving 10 bases of the junction unmatched. The CDR3 sequence is 16 residues long. CDR1 is SGHTA, CDR2 FQGNSA, per germline. CDR3 nucleotides: TGTGCCAGCAGCGAACTGGGACTAGCGAGTCGCAATGAGCAGTTCTTC. This gives the protein CASSELGLASRNEQFF.

The chain couples TRBV7-2 to TRBJ2-2; TRBD1 matches 8 bases. The V and J ends lost 4 bases and 5 bases, in that order; junction bases with no gene match: 6. CDR3 length: 15 residues. Per the germline V gene, CDR1 is SGHTA and CDR2 is FQGNSA. CDR3 amino acids: CASSSQGAGTGELFF. CDR3 nucleotide sequence: TGTGCCAGCAGCTCGCAGGGGGCGGGAACCGGGGAGCTGTTTTTT.

V usage is TRBV2 and J usage is TRBJ2-1; 14 bases match TRBD2. Germline trimming cut 8 bases from V and 6 bases from J; bases unmatched to any gene: 9. From germline, CDR1 is SNHLY and CDR2 FYNNEI. The CDR3 is made up of 16 amino acids. The CDR3 spells CASQQGTSGSGNEQFF. The CDR3 nucleotides are TGTGCCAGCCAACAGGGGACTAGCGGGAGCGGCAATGAGCAGTTCTTC.

The chain is built from TRBV5-4 and TRBJ1-2; D possibly corresponds to TRBD1 (6 bases). The CDR3 sequence is 13 residues long. Germline V CDR1 and CDR2: SGHNT, YYREEE (reference sequence). The V and J ends lost 4 bases and 3 bases respectively, with 10 bases between them. The CDR3 loop reads CASSVGGDYGYTF. The CDR3 coding sequence is TGTGCCAGCAGCGTAGGGGGAGACTATGGCTACACCTTC.

In the case of this clone: An end of the junction does not agree with germline; a read error may underlie this. V gene TRBV12-3 or TRBV12-4 combines with J gene TRBJ1-1; maybe TRBD1 (6 bases). The CDR3 consists of 12 residues. Here the CDR3 reads CASSSNYQGQTF. Written as DNA, the CDR3 is TGTGCCAGCAGCTCCAATTACCAAGGACAGACCTTT.

The chain joins TRBV7-3 to TRBJ1-3; TRBD1 might be the D (5 bases). V was shortened by 1 base and J by 4 bases, with 23 bases between the two germline ends. This CDR3 has 19 residues. CDR1 and CDR2 from the germline V gene are SGHTA and FQGTGA. The CDR3 sequence: CASSLRPVGQGLTGNTIYF. CDR3 DNA: TGTGCCAGCAGCTTAAGGCCCGTGGGGCAGGGACTGACAGGAAACACCATATATTTT.

The chain uses TRBV7-9 and TRBJ1-1; perhaps TRBD1 as D (6 bases). CDR1 is SEHNR, CDR2 FQNEAQ, per germline (reference sequence). V dropped 4 bases and J dropped 5 bases, with 17 bases sitting between them. CDR3 size: 15 residues. This CDR3 reads CASSSGRGLGTEAFF. CDR3 DNA: TGTGCCAGCAGCTCAGGCAGGGGTTTGGGGACTGAAGCTTTCTTT.

As to this clone: The same CDR3 arises from other DNA sequences in this sample as well. The rearrangement uses TRBV30 and TRBJ1-3; tentatively, D is TRBD1 (5 bases). The CDR3 sequence is 14 residues long. The V gene's germline CDR1 is GTSNPN and CDR2 SVGIG (reference sequence). V lost 2 bases to trimming and J lost 0 bases, with 8 bases between them. The CDR3 nucleotides read TGTGCCTGGAGTCTCGGGGGCTCTGGAAACACCATATATTTT. This gives the protein CAWSLGGSGNTIYF.

This chain uses TRBV11-2 with TRBJ2-5; no definite D call. The CDR3 sequence is 15 residues long. Looked up from germline, CDR1 is SGHAT and CDR2 is FQNNGV. With 0 bases removed from V and 1 base from J, the gap between germline ends came to 9 bases. CDR3 in amino acids: CASSLDILPQETQYF. CDR3 sequence (DNA): TGTGCCAGCAGCTTAGATATACTACCCCAAGAGACCCAGTACTTC.

The chain carries TRBV2 and TRBJ2-7; 7 bases match TRBD1. Unmatched junction bases numbered 11, after V lost 9 bases and J lost 0 bases. Germline CDR1 is SNHLY and CDR2 is FYNNEI. The CDR3 extends over 15 amino acids. The CDR3 spells CASRIRTGLSYEQYF. DNA of the CDR3: TGTGCCAGTCGAATTCGGACAGGTCTCTCCTACGAGCAGTACTTC.

This chain links TRBV7-9 with TRBJ1-5; D ambiguous. CDR1 and CDR2 from the germline V gene are SEHNR and FQNEAQ (reference sequence). V lost 3 bases and J 5 bases, leaving 5 bases between the germline ends. This CDR3 spans 12 amino acids. DNA of the CDR3: TGTGCCAGCAGCTTGGCGGATCAGCCCCAGCATTTT. It codes for CASSLADQPQHF. Together with reference TRBV7-9 and TRBJ1-5, the CDR3 gives the full variable domain: DTGVSQNPRHKITKRGQNVTFRCDPISEHNRLYWYRQTLGQGPEFLTYFQNEAQLEKSRLLSDRFSAERPKGSFSTLEIQRTEQGDSAMYLCASSLADQPQHFGDGTRLSIL.